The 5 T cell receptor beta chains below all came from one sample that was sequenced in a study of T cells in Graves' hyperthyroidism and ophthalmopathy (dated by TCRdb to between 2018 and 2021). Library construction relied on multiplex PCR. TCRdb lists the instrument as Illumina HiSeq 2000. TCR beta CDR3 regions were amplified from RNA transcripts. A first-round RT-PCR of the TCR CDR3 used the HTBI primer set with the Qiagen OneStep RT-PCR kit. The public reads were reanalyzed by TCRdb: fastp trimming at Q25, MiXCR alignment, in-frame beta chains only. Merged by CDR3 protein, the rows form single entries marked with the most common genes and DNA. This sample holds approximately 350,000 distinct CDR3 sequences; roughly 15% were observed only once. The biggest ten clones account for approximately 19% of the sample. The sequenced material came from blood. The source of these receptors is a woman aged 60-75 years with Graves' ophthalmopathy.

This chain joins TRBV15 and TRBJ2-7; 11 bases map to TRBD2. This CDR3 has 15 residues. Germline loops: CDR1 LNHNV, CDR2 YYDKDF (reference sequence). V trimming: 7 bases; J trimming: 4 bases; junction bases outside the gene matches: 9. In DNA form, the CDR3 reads TGTGCCACCACCACGGGGACTAGCGGAACTTACGAGCAGTACTTC. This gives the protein CATTTGTSGTYEQYF.

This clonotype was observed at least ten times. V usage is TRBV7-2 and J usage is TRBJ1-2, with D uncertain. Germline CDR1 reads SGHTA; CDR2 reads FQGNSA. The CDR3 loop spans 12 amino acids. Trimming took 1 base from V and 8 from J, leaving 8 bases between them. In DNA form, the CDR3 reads TGTGCCAGCAGCTTAGTTCAACGAGGCTACACCTTC. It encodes CASSLVQRGYTF. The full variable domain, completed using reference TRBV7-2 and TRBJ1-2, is GAGVSQSPSNKVTEKGKDVELRCDPISGHTALYWYRQSLGQGLEFLIYFQGNSAPDKSGLPSDRFSAERTGGSVSTLTIQRTQQEDSAVYLCASSLVQRGYTFGSGTRLTVV.

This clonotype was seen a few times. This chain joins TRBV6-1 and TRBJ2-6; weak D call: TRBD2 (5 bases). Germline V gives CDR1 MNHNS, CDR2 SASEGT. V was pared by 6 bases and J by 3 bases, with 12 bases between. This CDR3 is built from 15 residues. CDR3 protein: CASRAPRGGANVLTF. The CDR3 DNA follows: TGTGCCAGCAGGGCCCCCCGGGGTGGGGCCAACGTCCTGACTTTC.

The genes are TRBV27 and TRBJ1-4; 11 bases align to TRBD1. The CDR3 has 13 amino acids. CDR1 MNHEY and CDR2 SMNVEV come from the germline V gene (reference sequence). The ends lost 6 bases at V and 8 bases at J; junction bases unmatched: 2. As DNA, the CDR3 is TGTGCCAGCAGCTGGACAGGGGGCGAAAAACTGTTTTTT. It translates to CASSWTGGEKLFF.

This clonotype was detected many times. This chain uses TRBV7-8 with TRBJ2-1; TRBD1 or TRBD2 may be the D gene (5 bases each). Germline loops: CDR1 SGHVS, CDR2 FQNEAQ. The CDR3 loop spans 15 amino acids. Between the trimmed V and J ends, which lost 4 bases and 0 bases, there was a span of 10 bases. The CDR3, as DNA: TGTGCCAGCAGCTCCATGGGGGTCTCCTACAATGAGCAGTTCTTC. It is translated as CASSSMGVSYNEQFF.